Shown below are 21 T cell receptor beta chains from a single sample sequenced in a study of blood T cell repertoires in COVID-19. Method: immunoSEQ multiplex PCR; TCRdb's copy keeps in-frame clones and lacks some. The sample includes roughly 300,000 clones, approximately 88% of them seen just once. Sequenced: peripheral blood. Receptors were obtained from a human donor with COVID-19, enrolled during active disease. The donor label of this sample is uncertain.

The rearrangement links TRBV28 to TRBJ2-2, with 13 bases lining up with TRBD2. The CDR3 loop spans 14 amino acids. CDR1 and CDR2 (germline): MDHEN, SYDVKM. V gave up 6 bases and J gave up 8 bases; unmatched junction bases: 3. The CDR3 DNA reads TGTGCCAGCAGGCCGGGACTAGCGGGAGGGGAGCTGTTTTTT. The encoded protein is CASRPGLAGGELFF.

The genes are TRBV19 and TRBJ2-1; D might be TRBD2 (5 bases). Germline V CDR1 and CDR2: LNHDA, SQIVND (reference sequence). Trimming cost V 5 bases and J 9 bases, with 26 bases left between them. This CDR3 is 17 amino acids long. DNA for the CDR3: TGTGCCAGTAGTCGGTCTAGAGTGTCCGCTACGGGATCTGAGCAGTTCTTC. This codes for CASSRSRVSATGSEQFF.

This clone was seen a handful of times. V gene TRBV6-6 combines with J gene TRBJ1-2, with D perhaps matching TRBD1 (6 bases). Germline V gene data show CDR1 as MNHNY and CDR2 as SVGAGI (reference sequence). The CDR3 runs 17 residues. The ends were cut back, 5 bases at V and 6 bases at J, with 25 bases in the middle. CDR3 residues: CASSPLMDLQGIDGYTF. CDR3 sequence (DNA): TGTGCCAGCAGTCCGCTAATGGACTTACAGGGTATCGATGGCTACACCTTC.

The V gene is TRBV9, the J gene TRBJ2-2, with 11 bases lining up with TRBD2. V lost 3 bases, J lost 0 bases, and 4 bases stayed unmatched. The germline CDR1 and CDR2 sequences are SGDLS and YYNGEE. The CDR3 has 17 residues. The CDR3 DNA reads TGTGCCAGCAGCGCAAGACTAGCGGGACCGAACACCGGGGAGCTGTTTTTT. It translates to CASSARLAGPNTGELFF.

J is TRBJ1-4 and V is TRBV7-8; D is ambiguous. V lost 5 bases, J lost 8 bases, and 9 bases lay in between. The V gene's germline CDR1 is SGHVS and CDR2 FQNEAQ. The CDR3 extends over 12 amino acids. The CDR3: CASSGLSEKLFF. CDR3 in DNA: TGTGCCAGCAGCGGACTCAGCGAAAAACTGTTTTTT.

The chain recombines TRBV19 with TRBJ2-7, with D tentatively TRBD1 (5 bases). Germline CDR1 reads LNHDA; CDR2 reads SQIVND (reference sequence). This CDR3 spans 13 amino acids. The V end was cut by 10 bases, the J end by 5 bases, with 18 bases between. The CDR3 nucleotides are TGTGCCACCGCAAAGGGGCTGACGAACGAGCAGTACTTC. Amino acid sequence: CATAKGLTNEQYF.

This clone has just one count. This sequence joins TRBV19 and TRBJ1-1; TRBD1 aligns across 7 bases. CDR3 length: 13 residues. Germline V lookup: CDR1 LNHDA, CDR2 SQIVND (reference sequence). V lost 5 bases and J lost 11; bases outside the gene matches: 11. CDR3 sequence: CASSPRDSRPAFF. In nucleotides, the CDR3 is TGTGCCAGTAGTCCTCGGGACAGCCGACCGGCTTTCTTT.

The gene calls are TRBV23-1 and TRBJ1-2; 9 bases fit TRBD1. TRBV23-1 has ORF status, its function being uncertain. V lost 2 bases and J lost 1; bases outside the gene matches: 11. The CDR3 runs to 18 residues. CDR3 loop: CASSQTRTGEAHNYGYTF. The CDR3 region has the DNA TGCGCCAGCAGTCAAACCCGGACAGGGGAAGCCCATAACTATGGCTACACCTTC.

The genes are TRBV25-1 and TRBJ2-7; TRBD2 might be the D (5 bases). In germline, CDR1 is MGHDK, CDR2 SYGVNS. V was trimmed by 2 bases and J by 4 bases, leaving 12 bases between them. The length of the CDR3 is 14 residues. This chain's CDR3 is CASSEPGVLYEQYF. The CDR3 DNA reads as TGTGCCAGCAGTGAACCCGGGGTTCTTTACGAGCAGTACTTC.

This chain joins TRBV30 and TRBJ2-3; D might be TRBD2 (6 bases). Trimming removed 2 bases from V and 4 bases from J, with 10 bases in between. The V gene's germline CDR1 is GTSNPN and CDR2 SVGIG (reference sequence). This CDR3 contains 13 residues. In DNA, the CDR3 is TGTGCCTGGAGTCTGAGGGAGGCAGATACGCAGTATTTT. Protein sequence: CAWSLREADTQYF.

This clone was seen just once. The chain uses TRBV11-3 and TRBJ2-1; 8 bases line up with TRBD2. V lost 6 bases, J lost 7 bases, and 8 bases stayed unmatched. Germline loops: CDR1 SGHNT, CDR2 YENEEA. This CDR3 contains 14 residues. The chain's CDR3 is CASSSLTGGNEQFF. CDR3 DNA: TGTGCCAGCAGTTCCTTGACGGGAGGGAATGAGCAGTTCTTC. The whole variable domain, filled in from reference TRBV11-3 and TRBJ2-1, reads EAGVVQSPRYKIIEKKQPVAFWCNPISGHNTLYWYLQNLGQGPELLIRYENEEAVDDSQLPKDRFSAERLKGVDSTLKIQPAELGDSAVYLCASSSLTGGNEQFFGPGTRLTVL.

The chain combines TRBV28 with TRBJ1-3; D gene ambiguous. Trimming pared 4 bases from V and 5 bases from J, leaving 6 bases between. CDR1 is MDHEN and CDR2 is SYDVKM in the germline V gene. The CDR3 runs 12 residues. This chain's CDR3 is CASSYGRNTIYF. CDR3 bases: TGTGCCAGCAGTTACGGGAGAAACACCATATATTTT. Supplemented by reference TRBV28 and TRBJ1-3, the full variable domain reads DVKVTQSSRYLVKRTGEKVFLECVQDMDHENMFWYRQDPGLGLRLIYFSYDVKMKEKGDIPEGYSVSREKKERFSLILESASTNQTSMYLCASSYGRNTIYFGEGSWLTVV.

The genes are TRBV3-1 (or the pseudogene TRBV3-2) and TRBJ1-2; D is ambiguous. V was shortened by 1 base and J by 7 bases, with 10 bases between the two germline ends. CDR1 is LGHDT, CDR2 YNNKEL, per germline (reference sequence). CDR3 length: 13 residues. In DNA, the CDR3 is TGTGCCAGCAGCCAAGCCGATGGAGGTGGCTACACCTTC. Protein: CASSQADGGGYTF.

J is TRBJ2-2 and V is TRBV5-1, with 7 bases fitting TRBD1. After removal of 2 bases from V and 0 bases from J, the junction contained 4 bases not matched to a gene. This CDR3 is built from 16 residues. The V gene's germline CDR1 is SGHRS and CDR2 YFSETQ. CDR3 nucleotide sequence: TGCGCCAGCAGCTTACGGACAGGAGCGAACACCGGGGAGCTGTTTTTT. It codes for CASSLRTGANTGELFF. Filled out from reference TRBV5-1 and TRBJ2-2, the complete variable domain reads KAGVTQTPRYLIKTRGQQVTLSCSPISGHRSVSWYQQTPGQGLQFLFEYFSETQRNKGNFPGRFSGRQFSNSRSEMNVSTLELGDSALYLCASSLRTGANTGELFFGEGSRLTVL.

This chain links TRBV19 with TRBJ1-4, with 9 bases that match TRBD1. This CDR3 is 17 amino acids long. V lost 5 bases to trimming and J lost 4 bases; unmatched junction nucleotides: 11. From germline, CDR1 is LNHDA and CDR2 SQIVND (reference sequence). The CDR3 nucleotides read TGTGCCAGTAGTCTGGAGAACCGGGACAGGGTTAATGAAAAACTGTTTTTT. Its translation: CASSLENRDRVNEKLFF.

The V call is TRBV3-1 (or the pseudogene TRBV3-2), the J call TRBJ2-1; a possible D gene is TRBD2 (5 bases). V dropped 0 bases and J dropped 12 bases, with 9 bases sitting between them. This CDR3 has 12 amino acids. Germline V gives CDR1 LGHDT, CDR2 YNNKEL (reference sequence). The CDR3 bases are TGTGCCAGCAGCCAAGATGTGAGGGCGCAGTTCTTC. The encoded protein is CASSQDVRAQFF.

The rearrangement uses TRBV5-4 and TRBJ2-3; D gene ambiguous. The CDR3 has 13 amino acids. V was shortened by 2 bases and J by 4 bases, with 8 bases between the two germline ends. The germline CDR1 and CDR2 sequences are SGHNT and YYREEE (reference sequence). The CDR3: CASSFLLPDTQYF. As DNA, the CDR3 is TGTGCCAGCAGCTTTTTACTCCCAGATACGCAGTATTTT.

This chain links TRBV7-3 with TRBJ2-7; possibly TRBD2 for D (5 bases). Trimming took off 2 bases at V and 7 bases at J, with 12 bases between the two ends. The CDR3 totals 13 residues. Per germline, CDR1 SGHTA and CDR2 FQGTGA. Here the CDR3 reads CASSLVAGGEQYF. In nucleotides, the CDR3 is TGTGCCAGCAGCTTAGTCGCGGGTGGGGAGCAGTACTTC.

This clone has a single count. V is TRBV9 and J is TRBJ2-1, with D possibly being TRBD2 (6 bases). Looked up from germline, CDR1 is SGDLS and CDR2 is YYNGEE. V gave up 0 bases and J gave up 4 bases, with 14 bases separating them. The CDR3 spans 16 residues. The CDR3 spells CASSVEPRLAYNEQFF. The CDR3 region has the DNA TGTGCCAGCAGCGTAGAGCCTCGGCTAGCGTACAATGAGCAGTTCTTC.

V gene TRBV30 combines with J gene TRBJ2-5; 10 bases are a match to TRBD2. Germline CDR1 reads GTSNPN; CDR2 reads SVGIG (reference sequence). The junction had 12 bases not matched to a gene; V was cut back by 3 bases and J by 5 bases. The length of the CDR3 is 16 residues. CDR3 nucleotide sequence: TGTGCCTGGAGGCCCCGGGGTAGCGGGAGGAAGGAGACCCAGTACTTC. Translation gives CAWRPRGSGRKETQYF.

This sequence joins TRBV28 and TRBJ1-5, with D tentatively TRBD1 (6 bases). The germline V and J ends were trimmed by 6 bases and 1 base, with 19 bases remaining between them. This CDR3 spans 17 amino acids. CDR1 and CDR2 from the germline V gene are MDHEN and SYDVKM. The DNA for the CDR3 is TGTGCCAGCAGCGAAAGCACAGGGACCTTAAGCAATCAGCCCCAGCATTTT. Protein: CASSESTGTLSNQPQHF.